The clone carrying this TCR beta chain was recorded once. These data come from a study of ipilimumab plus nivolumab after autologous stem cell transplantation. V lost 2 bases and J lost 0, with 6 bases in between. Germline CDR1 and CDR2: SGHDT and YYEEEE. The CDR3 sequence is 14 residues long. Patients received nivolumab 3 mg/kg at weeks 1, 4, 7, 10, then fortnightly to week 26. Libraries were prepared by immunoSEQ multiplex PCR; TCRdb keeps only in-frame clonotypes and omits some of them. The sample records about 84,000 clones, nearly 85% being singletons. This material consisted of PBMCs, taken in a trial of ipilimumab plus nivolumab as post-transplant consolidation. The chain employs TRBV5-6 and TRBJ1-3; D is uncertain. The receptor was derived from a male donor with diffuse large B-cell lymphoma. The CDR3 region is CASSFQVSGNTIYF. CDR3 nucleotide sequence: TGTGCCAGCAGCTTTCAGGTCTCTGGAAACACCATATATTTT.